A single sample gave rise to the 27 T cell receptor beta chains below, sequenced in a study of blood T cell repertoires in COVID-19. Libraries were prepared by immunoSEQ multiplex PCR; TCRdb keeps only in-frame clonotypes and omits some of them. This table holds 100,000 to 130,000 clones, about nine tenths found once. Sequenced material: peripheral blood. Receptors originate from a woman aged 25-40 years with acute or convalescent COVID-19.

This clone was seen more than once but under ten times. The V gene is TRBV29-1, the J gene TRBJ1-1; no clear D. Per germline, CDR1 SQVTM and CDR2 ANQGSEA. The CDR3 covers 10 residues. Trimming stripped 8 bases from V and 3 bases from J, with 7 bases between. CDR3 in amino acids: CSIRDTEAFF. CDR3 DNA sequence: TGCAGCATCCGGGACACTGAAGCTTTCTTT.

This chain uses TRBV5-6 with TRBJ2-5; 11 nucleotides line up with TRBD2. The CDR3 consists of 16 residues. The germline gives CDR1 SGHDT, CDR2 YYEEEE. V was clipped by 1 base and J by 5 bases; unmatched bases: 7. The DNA for the CDR3 is TGTGCCAGCAGCTTGAGGCTAGCGGGAGGTTCTGAGACCCAGTACTTC. Translating it yields CASSLRLAGGSETQYF.

This clone was recorded once. The chain recombines TRBV7-8 with TRBJ2-1, with D unresolved. V was trimmed by 2 bases and J by 8 bases, leaving 10 bases between them. The CDR3 is 13 residues long. Germline V gene sequence: CDR1 SGHVS, CDR2 FQNEAQ. The CDR3 nucleotides are TGTGCCAGCAGCTTAAGGTTGGCGGATGAGCAGTTCTTC. Translation gives CASSLRLADEQFF.

This clone was found once. The chain links TRBV7-3 to TRBJ2-5; 10 bases are a match to TRBD2. V lost 5 bases, J lost 2 bases, and 5 bases stayed unmatched. Germline CDR1 is SGHTA and CDR2 is FQGTGA. The CDR3 spans 15 residues. The CDR3 bases are TGTGCCAGCAGCGTGATAGCGGGAGGTCAAGAGACCCAGTACTTC. Translating it yields CASSVIAGGQETQYF.

The count of this clone is one. The V gene is TRBV6-4, the J gene TRBJ2-2; 7 nucleotides align to TRBD2. CDR1 MRHNA and CDR2 SNTAGT come from the germline V gene. The ends lost 6 bases at V and 4 bases at J; junction bases unmatched: 5. The CDR3 sequence is 14 residues long. Here the CDR3 DNA reads TGTGCCAGCAGACGGGAGGCCTCCACCGGGGAGCTGTTTTTT. Amino acids: CASRREASTGELFF.

The chain couples TRBV5-5 to TRBJ2-7; D is possibly TRBD1 (6 bases). Germline V gives CDR1 SGHKS, CDR2 YYEKEE (reference sequence). This CDR3 is built from 13 residues. Deletions cut 2 bases from V and 2 bases from J, with 8 bases between. The CDR3, as DNA: TGTGCCAGCAGCTTCGGACAGACCTACGAGCAGTACTTC. It translates to CASSFGQTYEQYF. The variable domain in full, with the rest retrieved from reference TRBV5-5 and TRBJ2-7, is DAGVTQSPTHLIKTRGQQVTLRCSPISGHKSVSWYQQVLGQGPQFIFQYYEKEERGRGNFPDRFSARQFPNYSSELNVNALLLGDSALYLCASSFGQTYEQYFGPGTRLTVT.

This clone was seen only a few times. The chain links TRBV28 to TRBJ1-2; D unclear. Looked up from germline, CDR1 is MDHEN and CDR2 is SYDVKM. The CDR3 covers 16 residues. Trimming shortened V by 9 bases and J by 0 bases, and 20 bases separated the two germline ends. The DNA of the CDR3 is TGTGCCAGTGCCGGGGTCGATATCTGGGCTAACTATGGCTACACCTTC. Protein product: CASAGVDIWANYGYTF.

V gene TRBV9 combines with J gene TRBJ2-1, with TRBD2 identical over 7 bases. The V and J ends lost 0 bases and 2 bases, in that order; junction bases with no gene match: 2. The CDR3 has 15 residues. Germline lookup yields CDR1 SGDLS and CDR2 YYNGEE. The chain's CDR3 is CASSVGGGPYNEQFF. The CDR3 DNA is TGTGCCAGCAGCGTAGGCGGGGGTCCCTACAATGAGCAGTTCTTC.

This chain uses TRBV7-2 with TRBJ1-2; D not resolved. V lost 0 bases, J lost 0 bases, and 8 bases lay in between. The germline V gene has CDR1 SGHTA and CDR2 FQGNSA. The CDR3 is 15 amino acids. CDR3: CASSLALGANYGYTF. The CDR3 DNA is TGTGCCAGCAGCTTAGCGCTGGGAGCTAACTATGGCTACACCTTC.

The chain employs TRBV30 and TRBJ1-6, with D possibly matching TRBD1 (6 bases). Trimming removed 2 bases from V and 6 bases from J, with 11 bases in between. Germline V gene data show CDR1 as GTSNPN and CDR2 as SVGIG (reference sequence). The CDR3 has 14 residues. In nucleotides, the CDR3 is TGTGCCTGGAGTTACAGGGATAGTAATTCACCCCTCCACTTT. Translated: CAWSYRDSNSPLHF.

The rearrangement joins TRBV7-8 to TRBJ2-1, with TRBD2 as a possible D gene (6 bases). The V and J ends lost 1 base and 10 bases respectively, with 17 bases between them. This CDR3 contains 15 residues. CDR1 and CDR2 (germline): SGHVS, FQNEAQ. The CDR3 region has the DNA TGTGCCAGCAGCTTAGATGCCGGGAGAGAGGGAGAGCAGTTCTTC. Its protein product is CASSLDAGREGEQFF.

V is TRBV6-4 and J is TRBJ2-2; D not certain. Germline CDR1 is MRHNA and CDR2 is SNTAGT. The CDR3 length is 15 residues. Trimming took off 2 bases at V and 1 base at J, with 8 bases between the two ends. As DNA, the CDR3 is TGTGCCAGCAGTGACAGGCCAGGGAACACCGGGGAGCTGTTTTTT. Residues: CASSDRPGNTGELFF.

The chain is built from TRBV6-6 and TRBJ1-6, with D perhaps TRBD1 (6 bases). V was shortened by 5 bases and J by 8 bases, with 10 bases between the two germline ends. Germline-derived CDR1 and CDR2 are MNHNY and SVGAGI (reference sequence). This CDR3 contains 13 residues. The CDR3: CASSDYRDSPLHF. The CDR3 DNA sequence: TGTGCCAGCAGTGACTACAGGGATTCACCCCTCCACTTT.

The gene calls are TRBV4-1 and TRBJ2-1; D may be TRBD2 (7 bases). V was shortened by 1 base and J by 9 bases, with 25 bases between the two germline ends. CDR1 and CDR2 from the germline V gene are MGHRA and YSYEKL. This CDR3 spans 18 amino acids. The CDR3 DNA reads as TGCGCCAGCAGCCAAGGGGGGCCCTCTGAGGGAGGGAAAGGTGAGCAGTTCTTC. As protein: CASSQGGPSEGGKGEQFF.

CDR3 nucleotide sequence: TGTGCCAGCAGCTTCTCTTCTACTGAAGCTTTCTTT. Protein product: CASSFSSTEAFF. The chain employs TRBV5-6 and TRBJ1-1, with D unclear. This CDR3 is 12 amino acids long. Germline-derived CDR1 and CDR2 are SGHDT and YYEEEE. V lost 2 bases to trimming and J lost 5 bases, with 7 bases between them. Complete variable domain (other parts from reference TRBV5-6 and TRBJ1-1): DAGVTQSPTHLIKTRGQQVTLRCSPKSGHDTVSWYQQALGQGPQFIFQYYEEEERQRGNFPDRFSGHQFPNYSSELNVNALLLGDSALYLCASSFSSTEAFFGQGTRLTVV.

This clone was observed a single time. The CDR3 region has the DNA TGCGCCAGCAGTGAATGGCGGGGGGGCTTGTTCTTC. As protein: CASSEWRGGLFF. The rearrangement uses TRBV10-2 and TRBJ2-1; TRBD2 agrees at 9 bases. Looked up from germline, CDR1 is WSHSY and CDR2 is SAAADI. This CDR3 is built from 12 residues. V dropped 3 bases and J dropped 15; count of bases not matched to a gene: 6.

V usage is TRBV10-3 and J usage is TRBJ2-3, with D maybe TRBD2 (6 bases). This CDR3 spans 15 amino acids. Germline lookup yields CDR1 ENHRY and CDR2 SYGVKD. V lost 0 bases and J lost 1, with 8 bases in between. In nucleotides, the CDR3 is TGTGCCATCAGTGAGTCCGGGGGTCGCACAGATACGCAGTATTTT. The encoded protein is CAISESGGRTDTQYF.

The chain carries TRBV14 and TRBJ2-2, with TRBD2 matching over 11 bases. Germline CDR1 SGHDN, CDR2 FVKESK. Unmatched junction bases numbered 7, after V lost 1 base and J lost 3 bases. The CDR3 sequence is 18 residues long. CDR3 protein: CASSQASLAGGYTGELFF. In DNA, the CDR3 is TGTGCCAGCAGCCAAGCGTCTCTAGCGGGGGGTTACACCGGGGAGCTGTTTTTT.

The chain recombines TRBV7-2 with TRBJ1-1, with 11 bases fitting TRBD1. From germline, CDR1 is SGHTA and CDR2 FQGNSA. The J segment lost 4 bases and the V segment lost 5 bases, leaving 9 bases of the junction unmatched. CDR3 length equals 16 residues. This chain's CDR3 is CASSPHGQGAFTEAFF. In nucleotides, the CDR3 is TGTGCCAGCAGCCCCCACGGACAGGGGGCGTTCACTGAAGCTTTCTTT.

The chain is built from TRBV12-5 and TRBJ2-2; no definite D call. CDR3 length equals 16 residues. Germline V CDR1 and CDR2: LGHNT, FRNRAP. V dropped 3 bases and J dropped 5 bases, with 16 bases sitting between them. CDR3 nucleotide sequence: TGTGCTAGTGGTTTTGATGCGGCCTCGCGGACCGGGGAGCTGTTTTTT. Translation: CASGFDAASRTGELFF.

The chain couples TRBV9 to TRBJ2-3; weak D call: TRBD2 (6 bases). Trimming stripped 4 bases from V and 6 bases from J, with 18 bases between. The CDR3 runs 15 residues. Germline CDR1 and CDR2: SGDLS and YYNGEE. This CDR3 reads CASSPDQRVVDTQYF. The CDR3 bases are TGTGCCAGCAGCCCAGACCAGCGGGTGGTGGATACGCAGTATTTT.

This rearrangement joins TRBV11-2 to TRBJ2-7; 9 nucleotides align to TRBD1. Germline V gene lookup returns CDR1 SGHAT and CDR2 FQNNGV. CDR3 length: 14 residues. V gave up 4 bases and J gave up 5 bases; unmatched junction bases: 6. CDR3: CASSWGQGMNEQYF. The CDR3 bases are TGTGCCAGCAGCTGGGGACAGGGCATGAACGAGCAGTACTTC.

This chain links TRBV6-5 with TRBJ2-5; 8 nucleotides align to TRBD2. Germline CDR1 reads MNHEY; CDR2 reads SVGAGI. The CDR3 covers 15 residues. V shed 5 bases and J 5 bases; nucleotides not matched to a gene: 10. Here the CDR3 reads CASSPAGGGYETQYF. CDR3 bases: TGTGCCAGCAGTCCCGCGGGCGGGGGGTACGAGACCCAGTACTTC.

This chain joins TRBV27 and TRBJ2-7; a possible D gene is TRBD1 (7 bases). Germline loops: CDR1 MNHEY, CDR2 SMNVEV (reference sequence). V was shortened by 6 bases and J by 6 bases, with 24 bases between the two germline ends. The CDR3 covers 16 residues. As DNA, the CDR3 is TGTGCCAGCAGGGGGGCCAGGGGGGCGACAGGGCTCGAGCAGTACTTC. It yields the protein CASRGARGATGLEQYF.

V gene TRBV27 combines with J gene TRBJ2-7; no clear D. V was clipped by 6 bases and J by 6 bases, with 18 bases between them. Per germline, CDR1 MNHEY and CDR2 SMNVEV (reference sequence). The CDR3 contains 14 residues. In DNA, the CDR3 is TGTGCCAGCAGACCAGGCCGCGAGAACGGCGAGCAGTACTTC. This sequence encodes CASRPGRENGEQYF.

This chain connects TRBV7-2 to TRBJ1-1, with 8 positions matching TRBD1. Per the germline V gene, CDR1 is SGHTA and CDR2 is FQGNSA. The junction had 4 bases not matched to a gene; V was cut back by 2 bases and J by 11 bases. The CDR3 spans 12 residues. The DNA for the CDR3 is TGTGCCAGCAGCTTAAGGACAGGGATGGCTTTCTTT. Its translation: CASSLRTGMAFF.

The rearrangement links TRBV5-1 to TRBJ2-3, with 12 bases aligning to TRBD2. V gave up 0 bases and J gave up 5 bases; unmatched junction bases: 4. The CDR3 loop spans 16 amino acids. Per the germline V gene, CDR1 is SGHRS and CDR2 is YFSETQ. The CDR3 DNA reads as TGCGCCAGCAGCTTGGCCCTAGCGGGAGGGGAAGATACGCAGTATTTT. Encoded protein: CASSLALAGGEDTQYF.